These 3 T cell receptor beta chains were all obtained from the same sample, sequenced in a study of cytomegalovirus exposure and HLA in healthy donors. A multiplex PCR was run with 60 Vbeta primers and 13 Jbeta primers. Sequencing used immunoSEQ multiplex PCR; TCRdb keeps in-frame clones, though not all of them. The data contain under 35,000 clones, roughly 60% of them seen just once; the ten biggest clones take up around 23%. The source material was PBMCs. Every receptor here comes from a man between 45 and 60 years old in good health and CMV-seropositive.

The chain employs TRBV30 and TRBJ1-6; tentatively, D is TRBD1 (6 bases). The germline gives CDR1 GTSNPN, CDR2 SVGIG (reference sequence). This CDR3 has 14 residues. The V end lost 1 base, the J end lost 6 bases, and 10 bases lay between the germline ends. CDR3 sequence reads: CAWSAGTINSPLHF. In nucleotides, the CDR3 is TGTGCCTGGAGTGCCGGGACAATTAATTCACCCCTCCACTTT. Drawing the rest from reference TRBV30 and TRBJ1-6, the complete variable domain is SQTIHQWPATLVQPVGSPLSLECTVEGTSNPNLYWYRQAAGRGLQLLFYSVGIGQISSEVPQNLSASRPQDRQFILSSKKLLLSDSGFYLCAWSAGTINSPLHFGNGTRLTVT.

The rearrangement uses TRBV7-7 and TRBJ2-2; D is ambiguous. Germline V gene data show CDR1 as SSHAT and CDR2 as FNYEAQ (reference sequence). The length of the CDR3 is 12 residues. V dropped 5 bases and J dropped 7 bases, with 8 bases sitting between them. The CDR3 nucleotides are TGTGCCAGCAGCATCGCCGGCGGGGAGCTGTTTTTT. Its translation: CASSIAGGELFF.

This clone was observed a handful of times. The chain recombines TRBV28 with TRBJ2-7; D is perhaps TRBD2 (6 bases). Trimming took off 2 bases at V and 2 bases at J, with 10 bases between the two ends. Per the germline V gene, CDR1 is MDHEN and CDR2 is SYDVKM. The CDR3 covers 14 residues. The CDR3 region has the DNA TGTGCCAGCAGTTTAGGAGGGAATCCCTACGAGCAGTACTTC. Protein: CASSLGGNPYEQYF.